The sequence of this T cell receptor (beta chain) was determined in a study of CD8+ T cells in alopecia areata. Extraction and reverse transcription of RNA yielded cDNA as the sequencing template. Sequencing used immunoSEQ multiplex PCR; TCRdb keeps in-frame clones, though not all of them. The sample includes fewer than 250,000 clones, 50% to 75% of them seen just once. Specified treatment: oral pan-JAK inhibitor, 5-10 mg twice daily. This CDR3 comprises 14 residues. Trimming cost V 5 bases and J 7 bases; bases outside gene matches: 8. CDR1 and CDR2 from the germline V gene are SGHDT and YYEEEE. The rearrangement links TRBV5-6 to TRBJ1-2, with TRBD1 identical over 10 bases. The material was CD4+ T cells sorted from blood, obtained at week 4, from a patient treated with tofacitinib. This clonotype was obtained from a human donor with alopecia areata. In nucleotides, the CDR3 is TGTGCCAGCAGGCGACAGGGGGCGAGTGGTGGCTACACCTTC. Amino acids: CASRRQGASGGYTF. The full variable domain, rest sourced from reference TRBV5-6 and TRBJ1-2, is DAGVTQSPTHLIKTRGQQVTLRCSPKSGHDTVSWYQQALGQGPQFIFQYYEEEERQRGNFPDRFSGHQFPNYSSELNVNALLLGDSALYLCASRRQGASGGYTFGSGTRLTVV.